These 24 T cell receptor beta chains originate from one sample sequenced in a study of a mutant IDH1 vaccine in newly diagnosed glioma. Time point in this sample: week 35, safety follow-up. The study gave 300 ug of mutant IDH1 20-mer peptide per vaccine dose, with topical imiquimod. These receptors' antigens are unknown. Measured with immunoSEQ multiplex PCR; TCRdb has only the in-frame clones, and not every one. The sample holds under 35,000 clones; more than 60% are singletons and the top ten take about 7.9%. Sequenced here: PBMCs, sampled from a glioma patient whose treatment included an IDH1 peptide vaccine. The receptor source for this set is a man aged 45 to 65 with glioma.

This sequence joins TRBV16 and TRBJ1-5; D gene unclear. V gave up 2 bases and J gave up 1 base, with 6 bases separating them. The germline gives CDR1 KGHSY, CDR2 FQNENV. The CDR3 sequence is 14 residues long. Written as DNA, the CDR3 is TGTGCCAGCAGCCAACAGTGGAGCAATCAGCCCCAGCATTTT. Amino acid sequence: CASSQQWSNQPQHF.

This sequence joins TRBV29-1 and TRBJ2-3; TRBD1 matches 7 bases. CDR1 and CDR2 from the germline V gene are SQVTM and ANQGSEA. Trimming cost V 6 bases and J 5 bases; bases outside gene matches: 8. This CDR3 is 13 amino acids long. This CDR3 is CSVRTGPGDTQYF. The CDR3 DNA sequence: TGCAGCGTACGGACAGGCCCTGGAGATACGCAGTATTTT.

As DNA, the CDR3 is TGTGCCAGCAGTGAAGACGGGACAGGGAGTGGTGGCTACACCTTC. Translation: CASSEDGTGSGGYTF. The gene calls are TRBV25-1 and TRBJ1-2, with TRBD1 matching over 9 bases. The junction had 8 bases not matched to a gene; V was cut back by 2 bases and J by 7 bases. The CDR3 length is 15 residues. Looked up from germline, CDR1 is MGHDK and CDR2 is SYGVNS.

The chain couples TRBV7-2 to TRBJ1-3, with 7 bases lining up with TRBD1. V trimming: 1 base; J trimming: 8 bases; junction bases outside the gene matches: 2. The CDR3 runs 13 residues. Germline CDR1 and CDR2: SGHTA and FQGNSA. CDR3 DNA: TGTGCCAGCAGCTTAGACAGGGGAGACACCATATATTTT. Protein product: CASSLDRGDTIYF.

The V and J genes are TRBV4-3 and TRBJ2-7; D is unresolved. The CDR3 has 13 residues. CDR1 LGHNA and CDR2 YSLEER come from the germline V gene. V was shortened by 0 bases and J by 3 bases, with 6 bases between the two germline ends. CDR3 protein: CASSQDRFYEQYF. In DNA form, the CDR3 reads TGCGCCAGCAGCCAAGATAGATTCTACGAGCAGTACTTC.

The chain recombines TRBV7-2 with TRBJ2-3, with D hard to call. CDR1 SGHTA and CDR2 FQGNSA come from the germline V gene. This CDR3 is built from 14 residues. Trimming pared 3 bases from V and 2 bases from J, leaving 9 bases between. The CDR3 DNA sequence: TGTGCCAGCAGCTTGAAACCTTCCACAGATACGCAGTATTTT. Its translation is CASSLKPSTDTQYF.

This chain connects TRBV6-6 to TRBJ2-7; the match to TRBD2 covers 14 bases. The CDR3 sequence is 16 residues long. Germline trimming cut 5 bases from V and 7 bases from J; bases unmatched to any gene: 10. Germline CDR1 and CDR2: MNHNY and SVGAGI (reference sequence). The chain's CDR3 is CASSTGAGLAGVEQYF. Here the CDR3 DNA reads TGTGCCAGCAGTACAGGTGCGGGACTAGCGGGAGTTGAGCAGTACTTC.

The rearrangement links TRBV7-9 to TRBJ1-3; D remains unclear. This CDR3 region has 14 residues. The germline gives CDR1 SEHNR, CDR2 FQNEAQ (reference sequence). V lost 8 bases, J lost 0 bases, and 11 bases lay in between. The CDR3 protein is CASAAQSSGNTIYF. DNA for the CDR3: TGTGCCAGCGCTGCGCAGAGCTCTGGAAACACCATATATTTT.

This clone showed up just a few times. The genes are TRBV5-6 and TRBJ1-4, with TRBD1 identical over 8 bases. V lost 1 base, J lost 8 bases, and 4 bases stayed unmatched. Germline assignment: CDR1 SGHDT and CDR2 YYEEEE. The CDR3 extends over 14 amino acids. CDR3: CASSLFRDREKLFF. CDR3 sequence (DNA): TGTGCCAGCAGCTTGTTCCGGGACAGGGAAAAACTGTTTTTT.

The CDR3 bases are TGCGCCAGCAGCTTGGTAGGGAACACAGATACGCAGTATTTT. It encodes CASSLVGNTDTQYF. The chain combines TRBV5-1 with TRBJ2-3; D gene unclear. Germline-derived CDR1 and CDR2 are SGHRS and YFSETQ. The CDR3 is made up of 14 amino acids. V lost 0 bases and J 2 bases, leaving 7 bases between the germline ends. Complete variable domain (other parts from reference TRBV5-1 and TRBJ2-3): KAGVTQTPRYLIKTRGQQVTLSCSPISGHRSVSWYQQTPGQGLQFLFEYFSETQRNKGNFPGRFSGRQFSNSRSEMNVSTLELGDSALYLCASSLVGNTDTQYFGPGTRLTVL.

The chain links TRBV23-1 to TRBJ2-4; the D gene is possibly TRBD2 (6 bases). Being an ORF, TRBV23-1 has a function that is uncertain. The ends were cut back, 6 bases at V and 0 bases at J, with 15 bases in the middle. This CDR3 region has 16 residues. This CDR3 reads CASRFREEVAKNIQYF. In nucleotides, the CDR3 is TGCGCCAGCAGGTTCAGGGAGGAAGTAGCCAAAAACATTCAGTACTTC.

The V call is TRBV18, the J call TRBJ2-7; 7 bases agree with TRBD2. The CDR3 is 14 amino acids. CDR1 and CDR2 from the germline V gene are KGHSH and LQKENI. Trimming at V came to 4 bases and at J to 7 bases, leaving 10 bases not matched to a gene. CDR3 protein: CASSQGGGSSEQYF. The CDR3 bases are TGTGCCAGCTCACAGGGCGGGGGTTCTAGTGAGCAGTACTTC.

The chain uses TRBV5-1 and TRBJ2-6; D gene ambiguous. Deletions cut 0 bases from V and 0 bases from J, with 4 bases between. The germline gives CDR1 SGHRS, CDR2 YFSETQ. The CDR3 is 15 residues long. CDR3 DNA: TGCGCCAGCAGCTTGGATGGCTCTGGGGCCAACGTCCTGACTTTC. Its protein is CASSLDGSGANVLTF.

CDR3 DNA: TGCGCCAGCAGCGGAGGGGATCCTCTCTCTGGAAACACCATATATTTT. Protein product: CASSGGDPLSGNTIYF. The chain carries TRBV5-1 and TRBJ1-3; D might be TRBD1 (5 bases). There are 16 residues in the CDR3. The germline V gene has CDR1 SGHRS and CDR2 YFSETQ. The V end lost 4 bases, the J end lost 0 bases, and 14 bases lay between the germline ends.

V and J are TRBV11-3 and TRBJ2-2; 10 bases fit TRBD2. V dropped 3 bases and J dropped 7; count of bases not matched to a gene: 8. The CDR3 runs to 16 residues. Germline V gene lookup returns CDR1 SGHNT and CDR2 YENEEA. CDR3 amino acids: CASSLLAGAPGGELFF. CDR3 DNA: TGTGCCAGCAGCTTGCTAGCGGGAGCCCCGGGCGGGGAGCTGTTTTTT.

This clone has just one count. The chain joins TRBV6-6 to TRBJ1-5, with D perhaps TRBD1 (6 bases). CDR1 MNHNY and CDR2 SVGAGI come from the germline V gene (reference sequence). Trimming left V 11 bases short and J 0 bases short, with 17 bases between. The CDR3 has 15 residues. CDR3 in DNA: TGTGCCTCCAGAGGGGGGTTTATTAGCAATCAGCCCCAGCATTTT. It encodes CASRGGFISNQPQHF.

The chain uses TRBV18 and TRBJ2-5; perhaps TRBD2 as D (5 bases). CDR3 length equals 13 residues. Germline assignment: CDR1 KGHSH and CDR2 LQKENI. V gave up 3 bases and J gave up 4 bases, with 9 bases separating them. In DNA, the CDR3 is TGTGCCAGCTCACCCGGGAAGGGAGAGACCCAGTACTTC. It is translated as CASSPGKGETQYF.

This clone was counted once. The chain combines TRBV4-1 with TRBJ1-3; the D gene is possibly TRBD1 (5 bases). The CDR3 is 18 residues long. With 2 bases removed from V and 4 bases from J, the gap between germline ends came to 21 bases. CDR1 and CDR2 (germline): MGHRA, YSYEKL. CDR3 DNA sequence: TGCGCCAGCAGCCAAAATCCTGGAAGGCAGGGTTGGGGAAACACCATATATTTT. Translation gives CASSQNPGRQGWGNTIYF.

The J gene is TRBJ1-1, the V gene TRBV5-1; D remains ambiguous. The CDR3 contains 15 residues. Trimming took 1 base from V and 0 from J, leaving 10 bases between them. Germline assignment: CDR1 SGHRS and CDR2 YFSETQ. The CDR3 bases are TGCGCCAGCAGCTTGACCTCCGAGATGAACACTGAAGCTTTCTTT. Its protein product is CASSLTSEMNTEAFF.

J is TRBJ2-7 and V is TRBV6-1, with no clear D. Trimming shortened V by 4 bases and J by 4 bases, and 5 bases separated the two germline ends. The CDR3 runs 11 residues. The germline V gene has CDR1 MNHNS and CDR2 SASEGT. The CDR3 protein is CASSVKYEQYF. As DNA, the CDR3 is TGTGCCAGCAGTGTCAAGTACGAGCAGTACTTC.

The rearrangement links TRBV5-6 to TRBJ2-1, with a tentative D call TRBD2 (5 bases). V was clipped by 6 bases and J by 1 base, with 14 bases between them. CDR3 length: 15 residues. Germline V gives CDR1 SGHDT, CDR2 YYEEEE. CDR3 amino acids: CASTSGWGSYNEQFF. In DNA, the CDR3 is TGTGCCAGCACCTCGGGGTGGGGATCCTACAATGAGCAGTTCTTC.

The sample holds a few counts of this clone. The V call is TRBV5-1, the J call TRBJ1-5, with D uncertain. The germline gives CDR1 SGHRS, CDR2 YFSETQ. The CDR3 spans 13 residues. V was pared by 5 bases and J by 2 bases, with 8 bases between. CDR3 nucleotide sequence: TGCGCCAGCAGTGACGGGGGCAATCAGCCCCAGCATTTT. It encodes CASSDGGNQPQHF.

V and J are TRBV6-1 and TRBJ2-7, with D perhaps TRBD1 (6 bases). The CDR3 is 15 residues long. Germline lookup yields CDR1 MNHNS and CDR2 SASEGT. The ends were cut back, 6 bases at V and 0 bases at J, with 15 bases in the middle. The CDR3 sequence: CASRVTGFSSYEQYF. The CDR3 nucleotides read TGTGCCAGCAGAGTAACAGGGTTTTCCTCCTACGAGCAGTACTTC.

This chain joins TRBV6-5 and TRBJ2-7; 9 nucleotides line up with TRBD1. CDR1 is MNHEY, CDR2 SVGAGI, per germline. This CDR3 is built from 14 residues. Trimming at V came to 6 bases and at J to 4 bases, leaving 7 bases not matched to a gene. The CDR3 DNA is TGTGCCAGCAGAGACGCGGGACAGGGATACGAGCAGTACTTC. Protein: CASRDAGQGYEQYF.